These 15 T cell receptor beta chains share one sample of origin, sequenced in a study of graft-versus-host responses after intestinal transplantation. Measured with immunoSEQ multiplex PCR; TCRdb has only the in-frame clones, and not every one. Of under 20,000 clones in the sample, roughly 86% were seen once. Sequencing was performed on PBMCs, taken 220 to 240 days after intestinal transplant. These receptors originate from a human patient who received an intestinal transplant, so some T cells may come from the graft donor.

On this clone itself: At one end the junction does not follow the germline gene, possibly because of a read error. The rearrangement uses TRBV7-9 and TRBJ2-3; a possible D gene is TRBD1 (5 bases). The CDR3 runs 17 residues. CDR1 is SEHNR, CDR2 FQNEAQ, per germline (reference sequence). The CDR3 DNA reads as TGTGCCGGCAGCTTACGCCGAGTAGGGCCCCAGGGTGGGGAGCAGTATTTT. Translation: CAGSLRRVGPQGGEQYF.

The CDR3 DNA reads as TGTGCCAGCAGCCCCGGGATGGCGACAGTGTCTACAGATACGCAGTATTTT. Its translation: CASSPGMATVSTDTQYF. The J gene is TRBJ2-3, the V gene TRBV5-8; possibly TRBD1 or TRBD2 for D (5 bases each). Trimming took off 4 bases at V and 3 bases at J, with 21 bases between the two ends. CDR1 and CDR2 (germline): SGHTS, YDEGEE. The length of the CDR3 is 17 residues.

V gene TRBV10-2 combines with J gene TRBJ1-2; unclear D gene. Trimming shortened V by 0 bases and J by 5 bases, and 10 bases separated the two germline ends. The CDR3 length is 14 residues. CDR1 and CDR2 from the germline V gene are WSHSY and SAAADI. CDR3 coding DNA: TGCGCCAGCAGTGAGTCGACCGCGGGTTATGGCTACACCTTC. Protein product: CASSESTAGYGYTF.

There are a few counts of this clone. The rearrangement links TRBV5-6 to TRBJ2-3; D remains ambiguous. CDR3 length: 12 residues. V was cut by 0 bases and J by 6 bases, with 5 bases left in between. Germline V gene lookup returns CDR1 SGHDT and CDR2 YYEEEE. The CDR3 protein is CASSLVGDTQYF. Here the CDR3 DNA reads TGTGCCAGCAGCTTGGTAGGGGATACGCAGTATTTT. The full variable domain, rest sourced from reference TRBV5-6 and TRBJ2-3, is DAGVTQSPTHLIKTRGQQVTLRCSPKSGHDTVSWYQQALGQGPQFIFQYYEEEERQRGNFPDRFSGHQFPNYSSELNVNALLLGDSALYLCASSLVGDTQYFGPGTRLTVL.

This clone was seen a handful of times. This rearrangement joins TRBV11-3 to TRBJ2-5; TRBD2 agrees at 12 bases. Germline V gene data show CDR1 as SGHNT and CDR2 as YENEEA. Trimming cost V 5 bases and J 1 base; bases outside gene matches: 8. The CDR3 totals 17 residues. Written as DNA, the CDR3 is TGTGCCAGCAGCCCAGGAGGACTAGCGGGGTTCCAAGAGACCCAGTACTTC. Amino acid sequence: CASSPGGLAGFQETQYF.

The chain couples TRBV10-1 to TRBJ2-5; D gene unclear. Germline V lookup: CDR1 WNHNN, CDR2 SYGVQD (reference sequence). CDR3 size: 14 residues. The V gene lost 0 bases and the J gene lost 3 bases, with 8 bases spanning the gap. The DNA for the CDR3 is TGCGCCAGCAGTGAGTCGCTGGGGAAAGAGACCCAGTACTTC. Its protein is CASSESLGKETQYF.

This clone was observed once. In DNA form, the CDR3 reads TGTGCCAGCAGAGACAGGGGCTACGAGCAGTACTTC. It is translated as CASRDRGYEQYF. This chain joins TRBV7-8 and TRBJ2-7, with 8 nucleotides matching TRBD1. This CDR3 region has 12 residues. V was clipped by 6 bases and J by 3 bases; unmatched bases: 1. Per the germline V gene, CDR1 is SGHVS and CDR2 is FQNEAQ.

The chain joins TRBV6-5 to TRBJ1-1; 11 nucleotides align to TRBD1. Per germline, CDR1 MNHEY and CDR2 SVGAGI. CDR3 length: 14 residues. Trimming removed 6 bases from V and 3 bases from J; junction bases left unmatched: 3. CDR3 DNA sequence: TGTGCCAGCAGGCGGACAGGGGGCTACACTGAAGCTTTCTTT. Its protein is CASRRTGGYTEAFF.

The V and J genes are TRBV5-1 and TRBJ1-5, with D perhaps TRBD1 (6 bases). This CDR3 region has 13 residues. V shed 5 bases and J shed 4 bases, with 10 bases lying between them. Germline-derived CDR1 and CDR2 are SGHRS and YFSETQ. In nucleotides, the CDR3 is TGCGCCAGCAGTTTCGGACAGAATCAGCCCCAGCATTTT. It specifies CASSFGQNQPQHF.

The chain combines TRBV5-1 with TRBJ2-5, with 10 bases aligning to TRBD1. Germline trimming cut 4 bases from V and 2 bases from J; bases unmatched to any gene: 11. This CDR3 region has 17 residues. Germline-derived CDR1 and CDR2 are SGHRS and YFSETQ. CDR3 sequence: CASSRLVGQGIQETQYF. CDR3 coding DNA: TGCGCCAGCAGCCGTCTTGTGGGACAGGGGATACAAGAGACCCAGTACTTC.

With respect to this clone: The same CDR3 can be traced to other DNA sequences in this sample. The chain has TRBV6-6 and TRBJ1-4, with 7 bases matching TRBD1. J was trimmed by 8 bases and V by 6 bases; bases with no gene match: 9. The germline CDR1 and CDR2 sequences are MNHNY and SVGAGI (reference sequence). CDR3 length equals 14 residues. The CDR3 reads CASSYAPGGEKLFF. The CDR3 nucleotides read TGTGCCAGCAGCTACGCGCCAGGGGGAGAAAAACTGTTTTTT.

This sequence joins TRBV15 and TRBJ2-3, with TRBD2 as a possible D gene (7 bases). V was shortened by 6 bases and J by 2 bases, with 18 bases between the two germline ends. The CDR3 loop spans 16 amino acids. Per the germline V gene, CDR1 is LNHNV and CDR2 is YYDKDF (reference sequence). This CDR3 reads CATSPEGGRATDTQYF. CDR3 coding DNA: TGTGCCACCAGTCCAGAGGGGGGGCGCGCCACAGATACGCAGTATTTT.

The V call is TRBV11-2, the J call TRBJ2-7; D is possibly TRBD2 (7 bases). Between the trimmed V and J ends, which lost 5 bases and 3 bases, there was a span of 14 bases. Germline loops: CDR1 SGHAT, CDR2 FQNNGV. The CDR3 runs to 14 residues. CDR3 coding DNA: TGTGCCAGCAGCACCCGCGGGGGCGACTACGAGCAGTACTTC. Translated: CASSTRGGDYEQYF.

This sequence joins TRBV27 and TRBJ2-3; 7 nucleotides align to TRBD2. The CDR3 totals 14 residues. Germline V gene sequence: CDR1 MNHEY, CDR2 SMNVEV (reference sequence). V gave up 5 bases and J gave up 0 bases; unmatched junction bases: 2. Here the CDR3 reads CASSIAGSTDTQYF. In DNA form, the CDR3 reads TGTGCCAGCAGTATAGCGGGCAGCACAGATACGCAGTATTTT.

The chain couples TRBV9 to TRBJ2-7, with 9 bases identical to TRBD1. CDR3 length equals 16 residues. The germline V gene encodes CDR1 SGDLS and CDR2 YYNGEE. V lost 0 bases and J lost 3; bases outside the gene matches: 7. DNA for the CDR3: TGTGCCAGCAGCGTAGGTGGGACAGGGTCTATCTACGAGCAGTACTTC. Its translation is CASSVGGTGSIYEQYF.